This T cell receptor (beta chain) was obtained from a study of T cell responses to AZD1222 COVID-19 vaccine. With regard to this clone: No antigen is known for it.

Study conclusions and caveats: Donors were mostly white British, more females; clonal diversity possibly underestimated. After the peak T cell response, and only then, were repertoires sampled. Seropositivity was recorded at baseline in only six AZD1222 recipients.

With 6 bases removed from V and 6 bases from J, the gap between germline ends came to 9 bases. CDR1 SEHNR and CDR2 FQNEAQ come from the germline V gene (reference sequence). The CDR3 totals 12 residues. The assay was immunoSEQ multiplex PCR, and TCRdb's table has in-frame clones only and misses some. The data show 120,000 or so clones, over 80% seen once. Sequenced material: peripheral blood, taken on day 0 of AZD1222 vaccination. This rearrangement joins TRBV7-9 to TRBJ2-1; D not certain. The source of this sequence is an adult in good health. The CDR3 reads CASRYSFNEQFF. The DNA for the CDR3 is TGTGCCAGCAGGTACAGCTTCAATGAGCAGTTCTTC.